This T cell receptor beta chain was recovered during a study of cytomegalovirus exposure and HLA in healthy donors. Study-level background: Counted in an early data release were tens of millions of unique TCRs from HLA-typed donors.

The PCR was carried out with 60 Vbeta primers and 13 Jbeta primers. Assay: immunoSEQ multiplex PCR; the TCRdb copy retains only in-frame clones and omits some. Of more than 95,000 clones detected, 10% appear once; the ten largest clones hold around 5.9%. This clone has a handful of counts. Antigen unknown. Overall study results and limits: HLA alleles were associated with 17,000 or so TCR beta sequences in a later analysis at 0.05 false discovery rate. Later work found that TCR association rates differed between HLA loci; DRB1 had the most and HLA-C the fewest. The study labeled more than 150 TCR beta chains cytomegalovirus-associated.

The CDR3 loop spans 13 amino acids. The V gene lost 4 bases and the J gene lost 4 bases, with 8 bases spanning the gap. In germline, CDR1 is SNHLY, CDR2 FYNNEI. The sequence came from a man between 35 and 55 years old in good health and CMV-seropositive. The specimen was PBMCs. This chain uses TRBV2 with TRBJ1-5; D possibly corresponds to TRBD1 (5 bases). CDR3 sequence: CASSATVNQPQHF. The CDR3 nucleotides are TGTGCCAGCAGTGCGACAGTAAATCAGCCCCAGCATTTT.